This T cell receptor (beta chain) was sequenced for a study of cytomegalovirus exposure and HLA in healthy donors. Study-wide results and limits: Only CMV serostatus was available as immune exposure information.

Of note for this clone: Antigen: not known.

The PCR ran on 60 Vbeta and 13 Jbeta primers. The assay was immunoSEQ multiplex PCR, and TCRdb's table has in-frame clones only and misses some. The repertoire holds some 120,000 clones, with 77% as singletons. The V gene's germline CDR1 is SGHTA and CDR2 FQGTGA. Trimming removed 4 bases at V and 2 bases at J, with 14 bases between. This CDR3 comprises 15 residues. At sampling all donors were nominally healthy, likely with unrecorded immune exposures. V gene TRBV7-3 combines with J gene TRBJ2-5; D might be TRBD2 (6 bases). This receptor was obtained from a woman aged 35 to 49 in good health and CMV-seropositive. Sequenced material: PBMCs. The CDR3 spells CASSSSGLRQETQYF. The CDR3 nucleotides read TGTGCCAGCAGCTCGTCGGGACTCCGTCAAGAGACCCAGTACTTC.